Many counts were recorded for the clone carrying this T cell receptor beta chain. The entry originates in a study of tumor-infiltrating lymphocytes in oesophageal squamous cell carcinoma. MiXCR was run by TCRdb on the PCR reads, yielding one entry per CDR3 protein. This table holds roughly 21,000 distinct CDR3 sequences, around 33% found once. Germline assignment: CDR1 SGHTS and CDR2 YDEGEE. The CDR3 length is 14 residues. V was clipped by 2 bases and J by 1 base, with 9 bases between them. What was sequenced was esophageal tumor tissue. The TCR originated in a male donor with esophageal squamous cell carcinoma. The chain joins TRBV5-8 to TRBJ1-1; D call uncertain. CDR3 region: CASSLQIGNTEAFF. CDR3 nucleotide sequence: TGTGCCAGCAGCTTACAGATAGGGAACACTGAAGCTTTCTTT.